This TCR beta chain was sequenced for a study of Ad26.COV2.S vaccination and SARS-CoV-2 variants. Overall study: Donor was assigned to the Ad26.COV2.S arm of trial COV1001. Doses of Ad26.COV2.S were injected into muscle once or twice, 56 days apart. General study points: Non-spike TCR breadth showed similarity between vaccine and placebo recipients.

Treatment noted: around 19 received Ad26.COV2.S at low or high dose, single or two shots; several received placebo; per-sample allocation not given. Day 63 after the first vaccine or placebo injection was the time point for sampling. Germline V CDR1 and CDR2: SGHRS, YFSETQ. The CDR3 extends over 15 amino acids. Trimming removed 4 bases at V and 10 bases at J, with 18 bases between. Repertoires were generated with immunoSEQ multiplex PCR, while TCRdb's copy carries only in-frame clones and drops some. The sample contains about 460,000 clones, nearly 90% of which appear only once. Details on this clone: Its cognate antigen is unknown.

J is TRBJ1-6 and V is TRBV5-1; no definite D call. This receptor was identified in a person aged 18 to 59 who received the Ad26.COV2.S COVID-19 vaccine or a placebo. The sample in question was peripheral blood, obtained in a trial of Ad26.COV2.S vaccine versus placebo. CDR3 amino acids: CASSPRTDVNSPLHF. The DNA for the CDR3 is TGCGCCAGCAGCCCCAGGACCGATGTTAACTCACCCCTCCACTTT.